The entry below gives a single T cell receptor (beta chain) sequence along with its context. Antigen unknown. This sample stems from a study of cytomegalovirus exposure and HLA in healthy donors. Findings and caveats of the study: In vitro experiments confirmed that three CMV-associated chains were specific for CMV antigens. The presence/absence work took it that sequencing depth was about the same across donors. Rare TCR sequences predominated, though certain public TCRs were found in many donors. At a 0.05 false discovery rate, a later analysis found around 17,000 TCR beta sequences to be associated with HLA alleles.

The PCR used 60 Vbeta and 13 Jbeta primers. The data were produced by immunoSEQ multiplex PCR, yet TCRdb's version contains in-frame clones alone and is incomplete. The sample carries roughly 190,000 clones, approximately 79% recorded once. The CDR3 sequence is 15 residues long. CDR1 is MNHNY and CDR2 is SVGAGI in the germline V gene (reference sequence). The V and J ends lost 5 bases and 6 bases, in that order; junction bases with no gene match: 8. The source of this sequence is a man aged 35-49 years in good health and CMV-seropositive. The genes are TRBV6-6 and TRBJ1-4; TRBD1 matches at 8 bases. Sequencing input: PBMCs. In DNA, the CDR3 is TGTGCCAGCAGTGACAGACAGGGGAGGGATGAAAAACTGTTTTTT. It yields the protein CASSDRQGRDEKLFF.